This TCR beta chain was obtained from a study of T cell changes during pregnancy in multiple sclerosis. Assay: immunoSEQ multiplex PCR; the TCRdb copy retains only in-frame clones and omits some. Of around 36,000 clones detected, 92% appear once; the ten largest clones hold 13%. Germline lookup yields CDR1 GTSNPN and CDR2 SVGIG (reference sequence). V shed 3 bases and J 0 bases; nucleotides not matched to a gene: 6. This CDR3 spans 15 amino acids. This clonotype was sampled from a female donor with multiple sclerosis, enrolled in a pregnancy study. This sequence joins TRBV30 and TRBJ2-3, with TRBD2 identical over 7 bases. The source material was CD8+ T cells from peripheral blood mononuclear cells, sampled in the first trimester of pregnancy. This CDR3 reads CAWSRAGGSTDTQYF. The CDR3 DNA reads as TGTGCCTGGAGCCGAGCCGGGGGGAGCACAGATACGCAGTATTTT.